The rows below give T cell receptor beta chains drawn from one sample of a study of OX40 agonist ivuxolimab in advanced cancers. The table came from immunoSEQ multiplex PCR; TCRdb's copy has only in-frame clones and leaves some out. The sample lists about 52,000 clones, around 94% occurring once. This specimen consisted of CD4+ or CD8+ T cells sorted from blood, obtained in a trial of the OX40 agonist ivuxolimab. These receptors all come from an adult with an advanced solid tumor such as melanoma, head and neck, liver or kidney cancer. Both conserved end residues are part of each CDR3. Each record gives: J gene, D gene, clone size, V gene, CDR3 DNA, CDR3 protein. A D gene is named only where the DNA matches it firmly. Part of the rows lack a size; the others show once, few, many or a class for expanded clones.

J gene: TRBJ2-7; D gene: TRBD1; clone size: .; V gene: TRBV7-9; CDR3 DNA: TGTGCCAGCAGCTTATTACCGGACAGGGGCGAGCAGTACTTC; CDR3 protein: CASSLLPDRGEQYF
J gene: TRBJ2-5; D gene: .; clone size: .; V gene: TRBV2; CDR3 DNA: TGTGCCAGCAGTGGACCGAAAGAGACCCAGTACTTC; CDR3 protein: CASSGPKETQYF
J gene: TRBJ2-7; D gene: .; clone size: .; V gene: TRBV6-6; CDR3 DNA: TGTGCCAGCAGCGTCATACTTTCCGAGCAGTACTTC; CDR3 protein: CASSVILSEQYF
J gene: TRBJ2-7; D gene: .; clone size: .; V gene: TRBV27; CDR3 DNA: TGTGCCAGCAGTTTAGGGCAGAGCTACGAGCAGTACTTC; CDR3 protein: CASSLGQSYEQYF
J gene: TRBJ1-1; D gene: TRBD1; clone size: .; V gene: TRBV7-2; CDR3 DNA: TGTGCCAGCAGCGTTGGGACAGGGTGGACTGAAGCTTTCTTT; CDR3 protein: CASSVGTGWTEAFF
J gene: TRBJ2-3; D gene: .; clone size: .; V gene: TRBV7-9; CDR3 DNA: TGTGCCAGCAGCTTAGCAGGGCCCGGCACAGATACGCAGTATTTT; CDR3 protein: CASSLAGPGTDTQYF
J gene: TRBJ2-7; D gene: .; clone size: .; V gene: TRBV18; CDR3 DNA: TGTGCCAGCTCACCACCGGCGAACACCTACGAGCAGTACTTC; CDR3 protein: CASSPPANTYEQYF
J gene: TRBJ1-4; D gene: .; clone size: .; V gene: TRBV9; CDR3 DNA: TGTGCCAGCAGCCCTACCCACCCTTCAACTAATGAAAAACTGTTTTTT; CDR3 protein: CASSPTHPSTNEKLFF
J gene: TRBJ2-3; D gene: TRBD2; clone size: .; V gene: TRBV7-3; CDR3 DNA: TGTGCCAGCAGCTCCCCGGGTAGCGGGGCGGGCCCAGATACGCAGTATTTT; CDR3 protein: CASSSPGSGAGPDTQYF
J gene: TRBJ2-5; D gene: TRBD2; clone size: .; V gene: TRBV5-6; CDR3 DNA: TGTGCCAGCAGCTTTTGGGGGGGTGCGGAGACCCAGTACTTC; CDR3 protein: CASSFWGGAETQYF
J gene: TRBJ2-7; D gene: TRBD1; clone size: .; V gene: TRBV7-2; CDR3 DNA: TGTGCCAGCAGCTCACCGGGACAGACCTACGAGCAGTACTTC; CDR3 protein: CASSSPGQTYEQYF
J gene: TRBJ2-7; D gene: .; clone size: .; V gene: TRBV6-5; CDR3 DNA: TGTGCCAGCAGTTACTTTCAAGGGGTAAGGGAGCAGTACTTC; CDR3 protein: CASSYFQGVREQYF
J gene: TRBJ2-1; D gene: .; clone size: .; V gene: TRBV2; CDR3 DNA: TGTGCCAGCAGTGAAGGGTTGTCGGGGGAGCAGTTCTTC; CDR3 protein: CASSEGLSGEQFF
J gene: TRBJ1-2; D gene: TRBD1; clone size: .; V gene: TRBV28; CDR3 DNA: TGTGCCAGCAGTTTGCGCGGACAGGGTTATGGCTACACCTTC; CDR3 protein: CASSLRGQGYGYTF
J gene: TRBJ2-1; D gene: TRBD1; clone size: once; V gene: TRBV5-6; CDR3 DNA: TGTGCCAGCAGCTTGGAAACCCAGGGGGCTGGGAATGAGCAGTTCTTC; CDR3 protein: CASSLETQGAGNEQFF
J gene: TRBJ2-3; D gene: .; clone size: .; V gene: TRBV6-5; CDR3 DNA: TGTGCCAGCAGTTACCTTAGCGTCACAGATACGCAGTATTTT; CDR3 protein: CASSYLSVTDTQYF
J gene: TRBJ1-2; D gene: TRBD1; clone size: .; V gene: TRBV10-2; CDR3 DNA: TGCGCCAGCAGCCGGACAGGGGGCAGTGGCTACACCTTC; CDR3 protein: CASSRTGGSGYTF
J gene: TRBJ1-5; D gene: .; clone size: .; V gene: TRBV28; CDR3 DNA: TGTGCCAGCAGTTTCGGCCTGACAGCAAATCAGCCCCAGCATTTT; CDR3 protein: CASSFGLTANQPQHF